Here is one T cell receptor (beta chain) with its context. No antigen is known for it. These data belong to a study of cytomegalovirus exposure and HLA in healthy donors. The PCR ran on 60 Vbeta and 13 Jbeta primers. As handled by the study authors: In a later analysis, the count reached roughly 80 million unique TCR beta chains, with 10 million to 11 million shared. Produced via immunoSEQ multiplex PCR; TCRdb's table is partial and in-frame only. The D gene and trimming were derived from the DNA, and the V and J assignments and clone size from that table. The table has 110,000 to 150,000 clones, about 75% seen once. Study-wide results and limits: An analysis that was carried out later associated approximately 17,000 TCR beta sequences with HLA alleles at 0.05 false discovery rate. Trimming of TCR beta V- and J-genes showed a link, identified in a later analysis, to a missense DCLRE1C variant. Specificity of three CMV-associated chains for CMV antigens was verified in vitro.

The specimen sequenced was PBMCs. The receptor was derived from a woman aged 25 to 39 in good health and CMV-seronegative.

The CDR3: CASSVDRLGEKLFF. The CDR3 DNA follows: TGTGCCAGCAGTGTCGACAGATTAGGGGAAAAACTGTTTTTT. The V gene is TRBV6-1, the J gene TRBJ1-4, with a weak D call TRBD1 (5 bases). Germline CDR1 and CDR2: MNHNS and SASEGT. The CDR3 length is 14 residues. The V end was cut by 4 bases, the J end by 8 bases, with 14 bases between.